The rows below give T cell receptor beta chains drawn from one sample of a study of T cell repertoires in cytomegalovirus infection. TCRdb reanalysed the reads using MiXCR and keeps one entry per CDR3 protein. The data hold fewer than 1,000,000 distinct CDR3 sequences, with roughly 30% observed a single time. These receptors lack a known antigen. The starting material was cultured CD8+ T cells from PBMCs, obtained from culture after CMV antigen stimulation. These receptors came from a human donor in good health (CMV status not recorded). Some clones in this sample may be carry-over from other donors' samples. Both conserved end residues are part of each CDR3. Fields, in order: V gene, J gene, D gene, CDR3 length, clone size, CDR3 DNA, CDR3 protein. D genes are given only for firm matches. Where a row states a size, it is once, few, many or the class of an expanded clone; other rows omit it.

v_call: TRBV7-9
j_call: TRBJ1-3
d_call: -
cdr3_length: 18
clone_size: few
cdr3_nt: TGTGCCAGCAGCTCCCCCCGGCAGGGGCCCAACTCTGGAAACACCATATATTTT
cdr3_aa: CASSSPRQGPNSGNTIYF

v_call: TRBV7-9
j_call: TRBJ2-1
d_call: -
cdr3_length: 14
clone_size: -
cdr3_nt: TGTGCCAGCAGCTCCCCCAGGGACAACAATGAGCAGTTCTTC
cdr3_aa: CASSSPRDNNEQFF

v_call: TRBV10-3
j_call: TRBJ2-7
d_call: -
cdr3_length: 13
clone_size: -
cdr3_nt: TGTGCCTTATCACCAGGAAGGCCCTACGAGCAGTACTTC
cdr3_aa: CALSPGRPYEQYF

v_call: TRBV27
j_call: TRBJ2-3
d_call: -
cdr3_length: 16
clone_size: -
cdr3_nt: TGTGCCAGCAGTCCCATTCCGGGTCGTCTCACAGATACGCAGTATTTT
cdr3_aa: CASSPIPGRLTDTQYF

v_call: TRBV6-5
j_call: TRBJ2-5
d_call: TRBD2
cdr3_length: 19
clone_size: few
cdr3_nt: TGTGCCAGCAGTACAACCGGACTAGCGGGGAGAACAAGTAAAGAGACCCAGTACTTC
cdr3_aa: CASSTTGLAGRTSKETQYF

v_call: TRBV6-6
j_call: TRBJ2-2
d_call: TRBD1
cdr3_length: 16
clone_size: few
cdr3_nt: TGTGCCAGCAGTTACTTCCGGGACAGGGCCACCGGGGAGCTGTTTTTT
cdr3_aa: CASSYFRDRATGELFF

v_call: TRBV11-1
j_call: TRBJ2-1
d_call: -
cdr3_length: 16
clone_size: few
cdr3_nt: TGTGCCAGCAGCTTAGTCGGCGCGGGGCCTTGGAATGAGCAGTTCTTC
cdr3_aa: CASSLVGAGPWNEQFF

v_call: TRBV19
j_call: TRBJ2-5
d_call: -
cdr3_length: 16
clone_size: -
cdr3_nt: TGTGCCAGTAGTCTCTGGACAGATACGTACCAAGAGACCCAGTACTTC
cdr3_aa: CASSLWTDTYQETQYF

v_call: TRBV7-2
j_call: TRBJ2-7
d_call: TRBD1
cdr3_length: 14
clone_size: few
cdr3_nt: TGTGCCAGCACCTTCCTCGGGACAGGGAGGGAGCAGTACTTC
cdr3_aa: CASTFLGTGREQYF

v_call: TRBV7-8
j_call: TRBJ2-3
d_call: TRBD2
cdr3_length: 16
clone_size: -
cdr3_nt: TGTGTCAGCAGCTTACGACTAGCGGGGGGCACAGATACGCAGTATTTT
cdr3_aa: CVSSLRLAGGTDTQYF

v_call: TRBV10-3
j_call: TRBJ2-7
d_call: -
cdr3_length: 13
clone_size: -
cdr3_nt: TGTGCCATCAGTGATGACTATCCGGGCGAGCAGTACTTC
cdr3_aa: CAISDDYPGEQYF

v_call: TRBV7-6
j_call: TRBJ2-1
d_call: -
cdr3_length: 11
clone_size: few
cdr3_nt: TGTGCCAGCAGCTCGACAGAAGAGCAGTTCTTC
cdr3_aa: CASSSTEEQFF

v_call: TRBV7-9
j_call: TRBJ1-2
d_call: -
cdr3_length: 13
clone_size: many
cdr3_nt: TGTGCCAGCAGCCTACCTACAGGCTATGGCTACACCTTC
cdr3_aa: CASSLPTGYGYTF

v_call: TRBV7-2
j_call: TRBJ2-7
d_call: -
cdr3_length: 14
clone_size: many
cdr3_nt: TGTGCCAGCAGCCACGAAGGGTTTGACTACGAGCAGTACTTC
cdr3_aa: CASSHEGFDYEQYF

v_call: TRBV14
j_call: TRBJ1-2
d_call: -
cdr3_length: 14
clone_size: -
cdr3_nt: TGTGCCAGCAGCCAGGGGCAGTTTAGCTATGGCTACACCTTC
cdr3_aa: CASSQGQFSYGYTF

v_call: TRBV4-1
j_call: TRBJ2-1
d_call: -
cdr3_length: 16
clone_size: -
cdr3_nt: TGCGCCAGCAGCCAAGATAAAACATTTACTGAGGGTGAGCAGTTCTTC
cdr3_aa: CASSQDKTFTEGEQFF

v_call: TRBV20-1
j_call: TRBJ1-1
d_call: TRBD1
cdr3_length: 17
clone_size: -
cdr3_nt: TGCAGTGCCGGGCCCGACAGGGGGGTTGGGGGGGACACTGAAGCTTTCTTT
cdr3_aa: CSAGPDRGVGGDTEAFF

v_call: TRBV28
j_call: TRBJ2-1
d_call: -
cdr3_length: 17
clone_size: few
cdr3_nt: TGTGCCAGCAGTTCCACCCGATCGGGTATAGATGGGAATGAGCAGTTCTTC
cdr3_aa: CASSSTRSGIDGNEQFF

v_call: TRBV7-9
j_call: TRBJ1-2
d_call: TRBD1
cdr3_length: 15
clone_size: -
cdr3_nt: TGTGCCAGCAGCCTCGGGACAGGCGAGAGCTATGGCTACACCTTC
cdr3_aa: CASSLGTGESYGYTF

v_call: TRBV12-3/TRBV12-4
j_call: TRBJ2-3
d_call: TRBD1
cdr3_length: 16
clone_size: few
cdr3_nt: TGTGCCAGCAGAACCGGGACAGGGGCCGATCGAGATACGCAGTATTTT
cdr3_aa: CASRTGTGADRDTQYF

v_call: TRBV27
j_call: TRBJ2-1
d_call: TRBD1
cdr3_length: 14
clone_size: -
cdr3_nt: TGTGCCAGCAGTCCAGGGGGCCTCGGAAATGAGCAGTTCTTC
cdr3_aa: CASSPGGLGNEQFF

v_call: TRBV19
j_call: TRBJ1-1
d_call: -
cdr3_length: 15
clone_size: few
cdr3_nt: TGTGCCAGTAGTATGGGACCGGTGGGGAGCACTGAAGCTTTCTTT
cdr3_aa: CASSMGPVGSTEAFF

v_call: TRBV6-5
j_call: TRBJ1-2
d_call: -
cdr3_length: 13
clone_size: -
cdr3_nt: TGTGCCAGCAGTTACATGTGGGCGAGTGGCTACACCTTC
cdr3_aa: CASSYMWASGYTF

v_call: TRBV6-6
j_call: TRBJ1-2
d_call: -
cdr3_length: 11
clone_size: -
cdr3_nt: TGTGCCAGCATACAGGAATACGGCTACACCTTC
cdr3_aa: CASIQEYGYTF

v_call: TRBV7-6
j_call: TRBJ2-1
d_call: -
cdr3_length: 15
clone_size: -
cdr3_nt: TGTGCTAGCAGCCCGAACGGCGGGCTCTACAATGAGCAGTTCTTC
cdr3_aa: CASSPNGGLYNEQFF

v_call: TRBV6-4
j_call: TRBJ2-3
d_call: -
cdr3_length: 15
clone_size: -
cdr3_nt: TGTGCCAGCAGTGAGAACAGAAGATTCACAGATACGCAGTATTTT
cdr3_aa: CASSENRRFTDTQYF

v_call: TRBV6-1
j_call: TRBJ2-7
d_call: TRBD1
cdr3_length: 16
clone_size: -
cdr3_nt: TGTGCCAGCAGTCTCCGCTCCGGGACAGGGCCTCACGAGCAGTACTTC
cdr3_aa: CASSLRSGTGPHEQYF

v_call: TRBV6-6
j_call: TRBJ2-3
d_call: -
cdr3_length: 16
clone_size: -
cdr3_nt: TGTGCCAGCAGTTACCCTACTTTACAAGGCACAGATACGCAGTATTTT
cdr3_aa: CASSYPTLQGTDTQYF

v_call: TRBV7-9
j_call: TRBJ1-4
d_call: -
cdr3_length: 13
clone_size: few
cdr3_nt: TGTGCCAGCAGCGGGGGGACTAATGAAAAACTGTTTTTT
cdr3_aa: CASSGGTNEKLFF

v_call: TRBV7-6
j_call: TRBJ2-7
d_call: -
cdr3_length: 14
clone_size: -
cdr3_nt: TGTGCCAGCAGCTTAGTTCCGGCGGGCTTACAGCAGTACTTC
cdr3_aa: CASSLVPAGLQQYF

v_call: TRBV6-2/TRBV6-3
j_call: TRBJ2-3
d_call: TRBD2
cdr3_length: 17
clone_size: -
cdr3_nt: TGTGCCAGCAACCCACGGTCGGAGACTAGCGCTATAGATACGCAGTATTTT
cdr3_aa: CASNPRSETSAIDTQYF

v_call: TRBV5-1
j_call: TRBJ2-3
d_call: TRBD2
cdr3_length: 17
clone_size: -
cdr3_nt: TGCGCCAGCAGCTTGTCTTTTGCGGGGGGGATGAAAGATACGCAGTATTTT
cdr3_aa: CASSLSFAGGMKDTQYF

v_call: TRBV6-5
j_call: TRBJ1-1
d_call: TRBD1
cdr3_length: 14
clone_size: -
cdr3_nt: TGTGCCAGCAAAGTTAACACAGGGGGAACTGAAGCTTTCTTT
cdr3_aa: CASKVNTGGTEAFF

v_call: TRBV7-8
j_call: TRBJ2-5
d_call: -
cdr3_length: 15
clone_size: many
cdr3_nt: TGTGCCAGCAGCTTAGATGGCCAGATGAAAGAGACCCAGTACTTC
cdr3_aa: CASSLDGQMKETQYF

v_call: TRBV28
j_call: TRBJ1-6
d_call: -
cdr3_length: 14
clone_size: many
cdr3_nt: TGTGCCACCCGCGGGAGCTCCTATAATTCACCCCTCCACTTT
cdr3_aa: CATRGSSYNSPLHF

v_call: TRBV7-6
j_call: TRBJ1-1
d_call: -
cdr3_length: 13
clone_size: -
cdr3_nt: TGTGCCAGCAGCTTAGCGGGGTCAGGGGAAGCTTTCTTT
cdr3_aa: CASSLAGSGEAFF

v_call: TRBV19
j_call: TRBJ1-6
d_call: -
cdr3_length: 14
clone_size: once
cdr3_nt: TGTGCCAGTAGTATTTTGCAGAATAATTCATCCCTCCACTTT
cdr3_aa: CASSILQNNSSLHF

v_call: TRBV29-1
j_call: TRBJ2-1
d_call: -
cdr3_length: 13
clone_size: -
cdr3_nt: TGCAGCGTTGAATGGGGTTCCTACAATGAGCAGTTCTTC
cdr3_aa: CSVEWGSYNEQFF

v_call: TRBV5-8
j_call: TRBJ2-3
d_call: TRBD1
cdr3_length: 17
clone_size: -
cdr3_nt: TGTGCCAGCAGCTCGGTGGGTCAGGGGGATTGGCCAGATACGCAGTATTTT
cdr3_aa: CASSSVGQGDWPDTQYF

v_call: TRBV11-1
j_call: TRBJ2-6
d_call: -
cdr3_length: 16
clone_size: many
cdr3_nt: TGTGCCAGCAGCGCCCTAAGGCTGGCCGGGGCCAACGTCCTGACTTTC
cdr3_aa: CASSALRLAGANVLTF

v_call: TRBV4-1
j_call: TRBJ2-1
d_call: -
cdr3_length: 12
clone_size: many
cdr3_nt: TGCGCCAGCAGCCAAGTTGGGAATGAGCAGTTCTTC
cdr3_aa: CASSQVGNEQFF

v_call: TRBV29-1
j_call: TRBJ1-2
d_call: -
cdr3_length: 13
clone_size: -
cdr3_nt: TGCAGCGTTGAAACGGCAGGAGACTATGGCTACACCTTC
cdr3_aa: CSVETAGDYGYTF

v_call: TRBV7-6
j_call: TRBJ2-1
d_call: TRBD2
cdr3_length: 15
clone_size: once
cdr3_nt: TGTGCCGGCAGCGTGACTAGCGGGGAGTACAATGAGCAGTTCTTC
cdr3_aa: CAGSVTSGEYNEQFF

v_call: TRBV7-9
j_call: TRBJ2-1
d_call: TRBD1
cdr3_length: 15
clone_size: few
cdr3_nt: TGTGCCAGCAGCTTAGAGAAGGGGGCTTGGAATGAGCAGTTCTTC
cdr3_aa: CASSLEKGAWNEQFF

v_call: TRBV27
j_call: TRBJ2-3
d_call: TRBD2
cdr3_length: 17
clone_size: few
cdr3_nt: TGTGCCAGCAGTTTTTTGGGGGCAAGCGGGGGCCCAGATACGCAGTATTTT
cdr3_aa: CASSFLGASGGPDTQYF

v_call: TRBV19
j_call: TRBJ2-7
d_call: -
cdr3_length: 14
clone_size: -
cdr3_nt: TGTGCCAGTAGTGTCGACACAGGGTTTTTCGAGCAGTACTTC
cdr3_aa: CASSVDTGFFEQYF

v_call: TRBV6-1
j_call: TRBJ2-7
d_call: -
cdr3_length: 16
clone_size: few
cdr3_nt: TGTGCCAGCAGTCCGCCCATGACAGCGCTTACCTACGAGCAGTACTTC
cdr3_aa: CASSPPMTALTYEQYF

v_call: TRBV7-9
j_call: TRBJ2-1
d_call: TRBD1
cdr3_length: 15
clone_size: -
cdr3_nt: TGTGCCAGCAGCCAGCGACAGGGGGCGGGAGATGAGCAGTTCTTC
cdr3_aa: CASSQRQGAGDEQFF

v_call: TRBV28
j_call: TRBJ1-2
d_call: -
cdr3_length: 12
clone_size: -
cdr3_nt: TGTGCCAGCGTCGGGGCGGATTATGGCTACACCTTC
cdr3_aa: CASVGADYGYTF

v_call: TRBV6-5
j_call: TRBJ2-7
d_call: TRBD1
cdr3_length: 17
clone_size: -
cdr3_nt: TGTGCCAGCAGTTACTCGGAAACAGGGACAGGATTCTACGAGCAGTACTTC
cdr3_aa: CASSYSETGTGFYEQYF

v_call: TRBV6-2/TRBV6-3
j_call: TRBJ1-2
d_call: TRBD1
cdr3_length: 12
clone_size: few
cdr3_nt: TGTGCCAGCAAGGGGGCCGACTATGGCTACACCTTC
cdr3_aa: CASKGADYGYTF

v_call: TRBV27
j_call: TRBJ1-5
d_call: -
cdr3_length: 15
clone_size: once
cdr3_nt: TGTGCCAGCAGTTTTGGCGGGGCGAGCAATCAGCCCCAGCATTTT
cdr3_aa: CASSFGGASNQPQHF

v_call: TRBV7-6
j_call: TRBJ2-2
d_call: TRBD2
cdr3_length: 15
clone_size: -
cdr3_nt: TGTGCCAGCAGCTTACTAGCGGGGAAGGGCGGGGAGCCGTTTTTT
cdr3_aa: CASSLLAGKGGEPFF

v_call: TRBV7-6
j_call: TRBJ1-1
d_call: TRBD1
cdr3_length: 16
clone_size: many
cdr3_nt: TGTGCCAGCAGCTTAGATAGGGACAGGATGAACACTGAAGCTTTCTTT
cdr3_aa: CASSLDRDRMNTEAFF

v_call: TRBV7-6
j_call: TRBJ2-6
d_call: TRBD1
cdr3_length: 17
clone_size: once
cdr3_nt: TGTGCCAGCAGCCCCGAGACAGGGGGCTCTGGGGCCAACGTCCTGACTTTC
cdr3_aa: CASSPETGGSGANVLTF

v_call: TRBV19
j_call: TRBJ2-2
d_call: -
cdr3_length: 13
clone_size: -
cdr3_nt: TGTGCCAGTACCTGGCAGGGTTCCGGGGAGCTGTTTTTT
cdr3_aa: CASTWQGSGELFF

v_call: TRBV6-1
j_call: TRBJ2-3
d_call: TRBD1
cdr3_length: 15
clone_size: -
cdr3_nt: TGTGCCAGCAGTTTACCGACAGGGGTTACAGATACGCAGTATTTT
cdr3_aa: CASSLPTGVTDTQYF